Given below is one TCR beta chain in context. Time point noted: sample taken at primary tumor resection. No cell sorting; template was whole RNA from tumor, lung tissue or PBMC. The data were obtained in a study of spatial heterogeneity in lung cancer. About the research overall: The study observed each unique TCR and UMI combination more than ten times on average in raw reads.

MiXCR, run by TCRdb on the 5' RACE reads, gives a single entry per CDR3 protein. The sample holds about 82,000 distinct CDR3 sequences, 10% to 15% seen once. Germline loops: CDR1 SGHTA, CDR2 FQGTGA. Trimming removed 4 bases from V and 4 bases from J; junction bases left unmatched: 5. This CDR3 has 16 residues. Material: PBMCs, obtained at surgery. The V call is TRBV7-3, the J call TRBJ2-3; TRBD2 matches at 13 bases. The sequence was collected from a male donor with early-stage non-small cell lung cancer. CDR3 protein: CASSSGLAGAADTQYF. The CDR3 DNA reads TGTGCCAGCAGCTCCGGACTAGCGGGGGCCGCAGATACGCAGTATTTT.